This TCR beta chain is drawn from a study of blood T cell repertoires in COVID-19. Study details: Italy, Spain and the United States were the sources of the convalescent and acute COVID-19 samples.

Authors' methods: Researchers report that nucleated cell counts were estimated from reference gene primer amplification. The table came from immunoSEQ multiplex PCR; TCRdb's copy has only in-frame clones and leaves some out. Clone size and the V and J calls come from that table; the DNA yielded D and trimming. The data show 180,000 or so clones, 80% to 90% seen once. Germline-derived CDR1 and CDR2 are MNHEY and SVGAGI. V shed 6 bases and J 2 bases; nucleotides not matched to a gene: 8. The CDR3 has 15 residues. Material for sequencing was peripheral blood. This rearrangement joins TRBV6-5 to TRBJ1-1; 8 bases fit TRBD1. The TCR was taken from a woman in her sixties or seventies with COVID-19, enrolled during active disease. The DNA of the CDR3 is TGTGCCAGCAGCCCCGACAGGGGAGGAAACACTGAAGCTTTCTTT. It codes for CASSPDRGGNTEAFF.